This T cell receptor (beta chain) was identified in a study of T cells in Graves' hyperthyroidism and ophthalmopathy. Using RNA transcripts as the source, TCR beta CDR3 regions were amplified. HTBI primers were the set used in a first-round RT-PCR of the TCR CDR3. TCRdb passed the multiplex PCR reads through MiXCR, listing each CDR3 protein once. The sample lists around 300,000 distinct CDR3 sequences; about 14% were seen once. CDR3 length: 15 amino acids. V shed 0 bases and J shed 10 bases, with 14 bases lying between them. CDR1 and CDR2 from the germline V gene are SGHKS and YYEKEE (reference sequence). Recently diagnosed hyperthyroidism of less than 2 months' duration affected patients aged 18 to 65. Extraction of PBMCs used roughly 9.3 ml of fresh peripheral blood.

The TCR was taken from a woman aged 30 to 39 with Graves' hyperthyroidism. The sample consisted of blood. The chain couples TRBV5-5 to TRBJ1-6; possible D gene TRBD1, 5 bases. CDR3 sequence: CASSLGGGAMSPLHF. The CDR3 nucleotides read TGTGCCAGCAGCTTGGGAGGAGGGGCTATGTCACCCCTCCACTTT.